A selection of T cell receptor beta chains follows, all from one sample in a study of beta chain features in type 1 diabetes. The method was immunoSEQ multiplex PCR; TCRdb's version includes in-frame clones alone and lacks a portion of them. Among 630,000 or so clones listed, about 14% were seen once. The sequenced sample was naive CD4+ T cells from blood. The receptors originated from a man younger than 35 with type 1 diabetes. Both conserved end residues are part of each CDR3. Each record gives: V gene, J gene, D gene, clone size, CDR3 protein, CDR3 DNA. The D gene is left open where the match is weak. The size entry is marked missing in some rows and otherwise reads once, few, many or a size class.

TRBV19	TRBJ2-1	NA	few	CASSIRIRTAYNEQFF	TGTGCCAGTAGTATCCGGATCCGAACTGCCTACAATGAGCAGTTCTTC
TRBV18	TRBJ2-7	NA	few	CASSPAGQIYEQYF	TGTGCCAGCTCACCAGCGGGACAGATCTACGAGCAGTACTTC
TRBV7-3	TRBJ2-3	TRBD1	few	CASSLEVTGSGDTQYF	TGTGCCAGCAGCTTAGAGGTGACAGGGTCAGGTGATACGCAGTATTTT
TRBV30	TRBJ2-1	TRBD2	few	CAWSVSLAGGKGEQFF	TGTGCCTGGAGTGTAAGCCTAGCGGGGGGGAAAGGTGAGCAGTTCTTC
TRBV7-2	TRBJ2-3	NA	NA	CASSSLRGPRLFTDTQYF	TGTGCCAGCAGCTCTCTACGGGGACCCAGACTTTTCACAGATACGCAGTATTTT
TRBV30	TRBJ1-4	NA	NA	CALGGGTNEKLFF	TGTGCCCTAGGAGGGGGGACTAATGAAAAACTGTTTTTT
TRBV29-1	TRBJ2-5	TRBD1	few	CSVAGYRGETQYF	TGCAGCGTTGCGGGCTACAGGGGCGAGACCCAGTACTTC
TRBV10-1	TRBJ2-7	TRBD2	few	CATTSGSTYEQYF	TGCGCCACTACTAGCGGTTCGACCTACGAGCAGTACTTC
TRBV6-5	TRBJ2-7	NA	NA	CASSSLDYEQYF	TGTGCCAGCAGCTCGCTAGACTACGAGCAGTACTTC
TRBV6-5	TRBJ1-2	TRBD1	few	CASSRGTAVEYGYTF	TGTGCCAGCAGCCGCGGGACAGCGGTTGAATATGGCTACACCTTC
TRBV15	TRBJ1-3	TRBD1	NA	CATGDRANTIYF	TGTGCCACCGGAGACAGGGCAAACACCATATATTTT
TRBV12-5	TRBJ1-6	NA	NA	CASGLETNSPLHF	TGTGCTAGTGGTTTGGAGACCAATTCACCCCTCCACTTT
TRBV28	TRBJ2-1	NA	NA	CASSFVLVTQRSSYNEQFF	TGTGCCAGCAGTTTCGTCCTTGTGACGCAGCGGAGCTCCTACAATGAGCAGTTCTTC
TRBV7-2	TRBJ2-1	TRBD2	NA	CASSFWFAGRARYNEQFF	TGTGCCAGCAGCTTTTGGTTCGCTGGGAGGGCCCGATACAATGAGCAGTTCTTC
TRBV5-1	TRBJ2-1	NA	NA	CASSLGVSTADEQFF	TGCGCCAGCAGCTTGGGGGTTTCGACGGCCGATGAGCAGTTCTTC
TRBV30	TRBJ2-4	NA	few	CAWSGTAKNIQYF	TGTGCCTGGAGTGGTACGGCCAAAAACATTCAGTACTTC
TRBV28	TRBJ2-5	NA	few	CASSLTYSRTQYF	TGTGCCAGCAGCCTGACTTACTCTAGGACCCAGTACTTC
TRBV14	TRBJ2-5	NA	few	CASSQVISAIQETQYF	TGTGCCAGCAGCCAAGTGATTAGCGCGATCCAAGAGACCCAGTACTTC
TRBV18	TRBJ2-1	NA	NA	CASSPTDEQFF	TGTGCCAGCTCACCAACAGATGAGCAGTTCTTC
TRBV9	TRBJ2-3	TRBD2	few	CASSVVTSGDTQYF	TGTGCCAGCAGCGTAGTTACTAGCGGAGATACGCAGTATTTT
TRBV4-1	TRBJ2-2	NA	few	CASSFGSRLDTGELFF	TGCGCCAGCAGCTTCGGGAGCCGACTGGACACCGGGGAGCTGTTTTTT
TRBV30	TRBJ2-1	TRBD2	NA	CAWLFPGGRPGEQFF	TGTGCCTGGCTCTTTCCGGGCGGGAGGCCGGGTGAGCAGTTCTTC
TRBV28	TRBJ2-2	NA	NA	CASSSRVELFF	TGTGCCAGCAGTTCTCGAGTGGAGCTGTTTTTT
TRBV2	TRBJ2-7	TRBD2	NA	CASSAGLAGSYEQYF	TGTGCCAGCAGTGCGGGACTAGCAGGGTCCTACGAGCAGTACTTC
TRBV6-5	TRBJ2-3	TRBD2	few	CASARLAGGTDTQYF	TGTGCCAGCGCGCGCCTAGCGGGAGGGACAGATACGCAGTATTTT
TRBV4-1	TRBJ2-7	NA	NA	CASSQGTISYEQYF	TGCGCCAGCAGCCAGGGGACCATATCCTACGAGCAGTACTTC
TRBV10-3	TRBJ2-5	NA	NA	CAISDSRGAQETQYF	TGTGCCATCAGTGATTCAAGGGGAGCTCAAGAGACCCAGTACTTC
TRBV30	TRBJ1-4	NA	NA	CAWADGMNEKLFF	TGTGCCTGGGCGGACGGGATGAATGAAAAACTGTTTTTT
TRBV9	TRBJ2-7	NA	NA	CASSVVALIYEQYF	TGTGCCAGCAGCGTAGTCGCCCTAATCTACGAGCAGTACTTC
TRBV5-5	TRBJ2-7	NA	NA	CASSSTTYEQYF	TGTGCCAGCAGCTCTACGACCTACGAGCAGTACTTC
TRBV5-1	TRBJ2-3	TRBD1	NA	CASSLGQGRDTQYF	TGCGCCAGCAGCTTGGGACAGGGACGGGATACGCAGTATTTT
TRBV5-1	TRBJ2-1	TRBD1	NA	CASSFQGVLSNEQFF	TGCGCCAGCAGCTTCCAGGGGGTGTTGAGTAATGAGCAGTTCTTC
TRBV19	TRBJ2-1	NA	NA	CASRDSSYNEQFF	TGTGCCAGTAGGGACAGCTCCTACAATGAGCAGTTCTTC
TRBV30	TRBJ2-1	NA	NA	CAWSPSAYNEQFF	TGTGCCTGGAGTCCCTCCGCCTACAATGAGCAGTTCTTC
TRBV6-1	TRBJ1-1	NA	NA	CASSEPGVYTEAFF	TGTGCCAGCAGTGAACCAGGGGTCTACACTGAAGCTTTCTTT
TRBV6-5	TRBJ1-2	NA	few	CASSYSGGRNYGYTF	TGTGCCAGCAGTTACTCCGGGGGTCGAAACTATGGCTACACCTTC
TRBV5-4	TRBJ2-1	NA	few	CASSSTYNEQFF	TGTGCCAGCAGCTCCACCTACAATGAGCAGTTCTTC
TRBV10-3	TRBJ2-3	NA	few	CAISEPRGRPGPFSTDTQYF	TGTGCCATCAGTGAGCCCCGGGGGCGTCCGGGGCCTTTCAGCACAGATACGCAGTATTTT
TRBV29-1	TRBJ1-1	TRBD1	NA	CSVEQGARTEAFF	TGCAGCGTTGAGCAGGGGGCGCGAACTGAAGCTTTCTTT
TRBV9	TRBJ1-2	NA	NA	CASSVEQGTYGYTF	TGTGCCAGCAGCGTAGAACAGGGAACATATGGCTACACCTTC
TRBV7-9	TRBJ2-1	NA	few	CASSFSGGYNEQFF	TGTGCCAGCAGCTTTAGCGGAGGCTACAATGAGCAGTTCTTC
TRBV27	TRBJ2-5	NA	NA	CASSFQGAVETQYF	TGTGCCAGCAGCTTCCAGGGAGCTGTAGAGACCCAGTACTTC